Below are 21 T cell receptor beta chains sequenced from a single sample in a study of response to subunit inactivated influenza vaccine. TCRdb ran MiXCR on the RT-PCR reads and lists one entry per CDR3 protein. The table lists under 200,000 distinct CDR3 sequences, under 13% of them singletons. The starting material was non-naive T cells sorted from PBMCs, obtained roughly 46 days after vaccination. These receptor sequences come from a man aged 50 to 59 who received an inactivated influenza vaccine.

This chain's CDR3 is CASSPSGLAGVDTQYF. Here the CDR3 DNA reads TGTGCCAGCAGCCCGTCCGGACTAGCGGGAGTAGATACGCAGTATTTT. V and J are TRBV3-1 and TRBJ2-3; TRBD2 matches at 13 bases. The germline V gene encodes CDR1 LGHDT and CDR2 YNNKEL (reference sequence). The ends lost 4 bases at V and 5 bases at J; junction bases unmatched: 6. CDR3 length: 16 amino acids.

In its sample, this clonotype was seen a few times. The rearrangement links TRBV5-4 to TRBJ2-5, with D maybe TRBD1 (6 bases). The ends were cut back, 7 bases at V and 6 bases at J, with 16 bases in the middle. The V gene's germline CDR1 is SGHNT and CDR2 YYREEE (reference sequence). This CDR3 is built from 13 residues. CDR3 sequence: CASGITGSQTQYF. CDR3 nucleotide sequence: TGTGCCAGCGGAATCACAGGGAGTCAGACCCAGTACTTC. Complete variable domain (other parts from reference TRBV5-4 and TRBJ2-5): ETGVTQSPTHLIKTRGQQVTLRCSSQSGHNTVSWYQQALGQGPQFIFQYYREEENGRGNFPPRFSGLQFPNYSSELNVNALELDDSALYLCASGITGSQTQYFGPGTRLLVL.

This chain links TRBV24-1 with TRBJ2-3; 8 bases fit TRBD2. Trimming removed 4 bases from V and 2 bases from J; junction bases left unmatched: 7. This CDR3 has 16 residues. Per the germline V gene, CDR1 is KGHDR and CDR2 is SFDVKD. Here the CDR3 reads CATSEAQRGTTDTQYF. The DNA of the CDR3 is TGTGCCACCAGTGAGGCGCAGCGGGGGACCACAGATACGCAGTATTTT.

This chain connects TRBV2 to TRBJ2-1; D gene unclear. The germline V and J ends were trimmed by 7 bases and 0 bases, with 13 bases remaining between them. The CDR3 spans 15 residues. Germline lookup yields CDR1 SNHLY and CDR2 FYNNEI. Here the CDR3 reads CASTPRWSSYNEQFF. The CDR3 DNA sequence: TGTGCCAGCACCCCGCGATGGAGCTCCTACAATGAGCAGTTCTTC.

This clonotype was seen repeatedly, ten times or more. J is TRBJ2-5 and V is TRBV6-1; TRBD2 matches at 11 bases. Per the germline V gene, CDR1 is MNHNS and CDR2 is SASEGT. With V trimmed by 3 bases and J by 5 bases, 5 bases remained unmatched. This CDR3 has 15 residues. CDR3 DNA: TGTGCCAGCAGTGATAGCGGGGGGGCCTTTGAGACCCAGTACTTC. Translation gives CASSDSGGAFETQYF.

The CDR3 reads CASSLEAGSGYNEQFF. The CDR3 nucleotides are TGTGCCAGCAGCTTAGAGGCAGGGTCGGGCTACAATGAGCAGTTCTTC. V gene TRBV7-2 combines with J gene TRBJ2-1; a possible D gene is TRBD1 (5 bases). V was pared by 1 base and J by 3 bases, with 13 bases between. The CDR3 is 16 residues long. Looked up from germline, CDR1 is SGHTA and CDR2 is FQGNSA.

This clonotype was seen repeatedly, ten times or more. V gene TRBV5-1 combines with J gene TRBJ2-7; 9 bases map to TRBD1. Per the germline V gene, CDR1 is SGHRS and CDR2 is YFSETQ. There are 15 residues in the CDR3. J lost 2 bases, V lost 4 bases, and 7 bases had no gene match. CDR3 amino acids: CASSLWTGVTYEQYF. The CDR3 DNA reads as TGCGCCAGCAGCCTCTGGACAGGGGTAACCTACGAGCAGTACTTC. Based on the CDR3 plus reference TRBV5-1 and TRBJ2-7, the full variable domain is KAGVTQTPRYLIKTRGQQVTLSCSPISGHRSVSWYQQTPGQGLQFLFEYFSETQRNKGNFPGRFSGRQFSNSRSEMNVSTLELGDSALYLCASSLWTGVTYEQYFGPGTRLTVT.

Only a few counts were recorded for this clonotype. The chain recombines TRBV20-1 with TRBJ2-3; 9 nucleotides match TRBD2. With 0 bases clipped from V and 3 bases from J, the junction kept 7 bases outside the gene matches. The CDR3 contains 16 residues. CDR1 and CDR2 (germline): DFQATT, SNEGSKA (reference sequence). The CDR3 bases are TGCAGTGCTAGAGATCTGCGTAGCGGGAGTACAGATACGCAGTATTTT. It translates to CSARDLRSGSTDTQYF.

This clonotype was observed a few times. The rearrangement links TRBV7-2 to TRBJ1-1, with D tentatively TRBD1 (5 bases). The CDR3 is 13 residues long. Germline CDR1 SGHTA, CDR2 FQGNSA. V was clipped by 5 bases and J by 1 base, with 8 bases between them. Here the CDR3 reads CASSTDRNTEAFF. Here the CDR3 DNA reads TGTGCCAGCAGCACCGACAGGAACACTGAAGCTTTCTTT.

The sample holds many counts of this clonotype. The V gene is TRBV9, the J gene TRBJ2-5, with D perhaps being TRBD1 or TRBD2 (6 bases each). CDR3 length equals 13 residues. The germline V gene has CDR1 SGDLS and CDR2 YYNGEE. V dropped 5 bases and J dropped 5 bases, with 13 bases sitting between them. CDR3 loop: CASSVLGGETQYF. CDR3 bases: TGTGCCAGCAGTGTTCTAGGGGGGGAGACCCAGTACTTC.

This clonotype has more than one count but fewer than ten. This rearrangement joins TRBV6-1 to TRBJ1-2, with TRBD1 as a possible D gene (6 bases). Per the germline V gene, CDR1 is MNHNS and CDR2 is SASEGT. With 4 bases removed from V and 4 bases from J, the gap between germline ends came to 16 bases. This CDR3 has 15 residues. The CDR3 spells CASSVRGTGSYGYTF. For the CDR3, the DNA is TGTGCCAGCAGTGTGAGGGGCACAGGGAGCTATGGCTACACCTTC.

The sample holds a few counts of this clonotype. The V call is TRBV5-4, the J call TRBJ2-1, with no clear D. Germline V gene sequence: CDR1 SGHNT, CDR2 YYREEE (reference sequence). The CDR3 consists of 15 residues. V was clipped by 2 bases and J by 4 bases, with 13 bases between them. The CDR3 is CASSFLGSGYNEQFF. Written as DNA, the CDR3 is TGTGCCAGCAGCTTTTTAGGTTCAGGATACAATGAGCAGTTCTTC.

V gene TRBV12-3 or TRBV12-4 combines with J gene TRBJ1-2; tentatively, D is TRBD1 (5 bases). The V end lost 5 bases, the J end lost 4 bases, and 11 bases lay between the germline ends. This CDR3 has 13 amino acids. This CDR3 is CASSLTDAYGYTF. CDR3 bases: TGTGCCAGCAGTCTGACAGACGCCTATGGCTACACCTTC.

The chain has TRBV20-1 and TRBJ2-1, with D perhaps TRBD2 (6 bases). Germline lookup yields CDR1 DFQATT and CDR2 SNEGSKA (reference sequence). CDR3 size: 14 residues. V was pared by 2 bases and J by 1 base, with 9 bases between. In nucleotides, the CDR3 is TGCAGTGCTAGAACGGGGGAGTCCTACAATGAGCAGTTCTTC. Residues: CSARTGESYNEQFF.

The gene calls are TRBV29-1 and TRBJ1-1; 8 nucleotides agree with TRBD1. CDR3 size: 13 residues. CDR1 SQVTM and CDR2 ANQGSEA come from the germline V gene. Trimming took 7 bases from V and 1 from J; bases not matched to a gene: 5. The CDR3 sequence is CSARTGRNTEAFF. The CDR3 nucleotides read TGCAGCGCCCGGACAGGGAGGAACACTGAAGCTTTCTTT.

V and J are TRBV4-1 and TRBJ2-5; D possibly corresponds to TRBD2 (6 bases). The CDR3 has 13 amino acids. With 5 bases removed from V and 4 bases from J, the gap between germline ends came to 11 bases. Per the germline V gene, CDR1 is MGHRA and CDR2 is YSYEKL. The CDR3 DNA is TGCGCCAGCAGCAGGACTAATGGAGAGACCCAGTACTTC. Protein: CASSRTNGETQYF.

This clonotype was counted between two and nine times. The CDR3 DNA reads as TGTGCCAGCAGCCGGGGGCCAGGTGGGTCACCCCTCCACTTT. Protein: CASSRGPGGSPLHF. The rearrangement joins TRBV7-2 to TRBJ1-6, with D possibly matching TRBD1 (6 bases). The CDR3 runs to 14 residues. Per the germline V gene, CDR1 is SGHTA and CDR2 is FQGNSA. Between the trimmed V and J ends, which lost 5 bases and 10 bases, there was a span of 15 bases. The full variable domain, completed using reference TRBV7-2 and TRBJ1-6, is GAGVSQSPSNKVTEKGKDVELRCDPISGHTALYWYRQSLGQGLEFLIYFQGNSAPDKSGLPSDRFSAERTGGSVSTLTIQRTQQEDSAVYLCASSRGPGGSPLHFGNGTRLTVT.

This clonotype was counted a few times. The rearrangement links TRBV2 to TRBJ1-1; D ambiguous. The V and J ends lost 6 bases and 3 bases respectively, with 11 bases between them. The CDR3 is 13 residues long. Germline V lookup: CDR1 SNHLY, CDR2 FYNNEI. The CDR3 reads CASRAVAYTEAFF. The DNA of the CDR3 is TGTGCCAGCAGGGCTGTCGCCTACACTGAAGCTTTCTTT.

This clonotype showed up many times. This chain joins TRBV14 and TRBJ2-2, with 7 bases that match TRBD1. Germline V CDR1 and CDR2: SGHDN, FVKESK. The V gene end was trimmed by 5 bases and the J gene end by 1 base; junction bases not matched to a gene: 7. There are 16 residues in the CDR3. CDR3 amino acids: CASSTNRGQNTGELFF. CDR3 DNA sequence: TGTGCCAGCAGCACCAACAGGGGTCAGAACACCGGGGAGCTGTTTTTT.

This clonotype has more than one count but fewer than ten. The V call is TRBV27, the J call TRBJ2-7; 12 bases agree with TRBD2. CDR3 length: 15 amino acids. Per the germline V gene, CDR1 is MNHEY and CDR2 is SMNVEV (reference sequence). V dropped 5 bases and J dropped 6; count of bases not matched to a gene: 8. The CDR3 bases are TGTGCCAGCAGTCCCTTGACTAGCGGGAGTGGCGAGCAGTACTTC. It encodes CASSPLTSGSGEQYF.

This clonotype occurred a few times. The J gene is TRBJ2-3, the V gene TRBV20-1, with a tentative D call TRBD1 (5 bases). From germline, CDR1 is DFQATT and CDR2 SNEGSKA (reference sequence). V dropped 8 bases and J dropped 2 bases, with 20 bases sitting between them. The CDR3 is 15 residues long. The CDR3, as DNA: TGCAGTTCTACAGGCCTCGACGTTCCCACAGATACGCAGTATTTT. This gives the protein CSSTGLDVPTDTQYF.